The clone carrying this T cell receptor (beta chain) was observed many times. Its antigen is not identified. The CDR3 is 15 residues long. The ends were cut back, 4 bases at V and 1 base at J, with 14 bases in the middle. Germline values: CDR1 SGHRS, CDR2 YFSETQ. The authors made TCR cDNA by 5'RACE template switching, adding a universal primer site and UMIs. TCRdb analysed the 5' RACE reads with MiXCR anew, one entry per CDR3 protein. The sample lists 230,000 or so distinct CDR3 sequences; 3.6% were seen once. This entry comes from a study of T cells after yellow fever vaccination. Whole-study results and caveats: The CD4 compartment and the CD8 compartment contained a small share of clonotypes in common. Abundant clonotypes from the bulk population could have been carried over as contaminants into FACS-sorted repertoires.

The source is a man between 18 and 35 years old who received the YFV17D yellow fever vaccine. The sample was PBMCs, taken 15 days after the yellow fever booster vaccination. V is TRBV5-1 and J is TRBJ2-5, with D possibly called TRBD1 or TRBD2 (5 bases each). This CDR3 reads CASSVGRGGQETQYF. CDR3 coding DNA: TGCGCCAGCAGCGTAGGGCGTGGGGGCCAAGAGACCCAGTACTTC.